This T cell receptor beta chain is drawn from a study of blood T cell repertoires in COVID-19. Turning to the study itself: Some COVID-19 samples were acute and others convalescent; all came from the United States, Italy and Spain.

Authors' data handling: By means of reference gene primer amplification, nucleated cell counts were estimated. Some clones are missing from TCRdb's copy, which holds only in-frame ones; the method was immunoSEQ multiplex PCR. From that table come the V and J calls and clone size; the DNA was used to work out D and trimming. The repertoire holds 240,000 or so clones, with about 70% as singletons. This clonotype was obtained from a woman over 75 with acute or convalescent COVID-19. Sequenced: peripheral blood.

The CDR3 DNA reads TGTGCCAGCAGTGTGATTGGGAGTAGGGCGGACATTCAGTACTTC. This gives the protein CASSVIGSRADIQYF. The chain employs TRBV2 and TRBJ2-4, with D perhaps TRBD2 (5 bases). The V gene's germline CDR1 is SNHLY and CDR2 FYNNEI. This CDR3 spans 15 amino acids. The V gene lost 4 bases and the J gene lost 8 bases, with 18 bases spanning the gap.